A selection of T cell receptor beta chains follows, all from one sample in a study of blood T cell repertoires in COVID-19. Here immunoSEQ multiplex PCR was the method, and the copy in TCRdb shows in-frame clones only, minus some. The top ten clones hold approximately 8.3% of a sample with around 67,000 clones, 75% to 90% of them seen once. Sequenced sample: peripheral blood. These receptors all come from a man between 45 and 60 years old with active COVID-19. The CDR3 runs from the conserved cysteine through the conserved F or W. A D gene is named only where the DNA matches it firmly. Size is stated for part of the rows, as once, few or many counts, or as a class when the clone is expanded.

d_call | j_call | clone_size | v_call | cdr3_nt | cdr3_aa
TRBD2 | TRBJ2-5 | . | TRBV19 | TGTGCCAGTAGCTCGGGGGGTCCGACCCAGTACTTC | CASSSGGPTQYF
. | TRBJ1-3 | . | TRBV2 | TGTGCCAGCAGTGCTTACAGGGTAGGGTCTGGAAACACCATATATTTT | CASSAYRVGSGNTIYF
. | TRBJ2-5 | . | TRBV25-1 | TGTGCCAGCAGTGAATCATTGATAGCGGCCCCTTGGGGGACCCAGTACTTC | CASSESLIAAPWGTQYF
TRBD1 | TRBJ1-2 | . | TRBV19 | TGTGCCAGTGGCGGACAGGGCTCCTATGGCTACACCTTC | CASGGQGSYGYTF
TRBD1 | TRBJ1-5 | . | TRBV6-5 | TGTGCCAGCAGTCAGACAGGGGTCAATCAGCCCCAGCATTTT | CASSQTGVNQPQHF
. | TRBJ2-7 | . | TRBV3-1/TRBV3-2 | TGTGCCAGCAGCCAAGGGACTGGGGTATACGAGCAGTACTTC | CASSQGTGVYEQYF
TRBD1 | TRBJ1-4 | . | TRBV7-9 | TGTGCCAGCAGCGTAGACAGGGGGGCTGAAAAACTGTTTTTT | CASSVDRGAEKLFF
. | TRBJ2-7 | . | TRBV10-3 | TGTGCCATCAGGGGCGACCCCTACGAGCAGTACTTC | CAIRGDPYEQYF
TRBD1 | TRBJ2-7 | . | TRBV19 | TGTGCCAGTAGTATCACTTCCGGGACAGTCCCCTACGAGCAGTACTTC | CASSITSGTVPYEQYF
. | TRBJ2-1 | . | TRBV20-1 | TGCAGTGCTAGTCGCTATAACAATGAGCAGTTCTTC | CSASRYNNEQFF
. | TRBJ2-5 | . | TRBV30 | TGTGCCTGGAGTGAAGGGGGAGAAGAGACCCAGTACTTC | CAWSEGGEETQYF
. | TRBJ2-2 | . | TRBV5-5 | TGTGCCAGCAGCTTGGCCGTACAGGGAACCGGGGAGCTGTTTTTT | CASSLAVQGTGELFF
. | TRBJ2-7 | once | TRBV5-1 | TGCGCCAGCAGCTTGGTGCCGGGGCCCGGGACTTACTACGAGCAGTACTTC | CASSLVPGPGTYYEQYF
TRBD1 | TRBJ1-4 | once | TRBV27 | TGTGCCAGCAGATCCGGGACAGGTCAGGGATCTGAAAAACTGTTTTTT | CASRSGTGQGSEKLFF
. | TRBJ2-5 | . | TRBV5-1 | TGCGCCAGCAGCTTGGGGACAGTACCACAAGAGACCCAGTACTTC | CASSLGTVPQETQYF
TRBD2 | TRBJ2-5 | . | TRBV5-6 | TGTGCCAGCAGTGGGACTAGCGGGGGGTGGACCCAGTACTTC | CASSGTSGGWTQYF
. | TRBJ2-2 | . | TRBV7-2 | TGTGCCAGCAGCCGGAACCCACAGCTTTCCGGGGAGCTGTTTTTT | CASSRNPQLSGELFF
. | TRBJ2-6 | . | TRBV5-4 | TGTGCCAGCAGCGCCGGACAGATGATCTCTGGGGCCAACGTCCTGACTTTC | CASSAGQMISGANVLTF
TRBD1 | TRBJ2-2 | . | TRBV9 | TGTGCCAGCAGCGTAGTCAAGGGGGCTGATACCGGGGAGCTGTTTTTT | CASSVVKGADTGELFF
. | TRBJ2-2 | . | TRBV21-1 | TGTGCCAGCAGCGGGCCCGTGGAGCGGAACGCCTTCCCGAACACCGGGGAGCTGTTTTTT | CASSGPVERNAFPNTGELFF
TRBD1 | TRBJ1-5 | . | TRBV7-9 | TGTGCCAGCAGCAAGAATTACGGGACAGGGCTCACTAGCAATCAGCCCCAGCATTTT | CASSKNYGTGLTSNQPQHF
TRBD1 | TRBJ1-1 | . | TRBV19 | TGTGCCAGTAGTACTTCAGACAGGGGCAAGAACACTGAAGCTTTCTTT | CASSTSDRGKNTEAFF
TRBD1 | TRBJ1-5 | . | TRBV27 | TGTGCCAGCAGTGGGACAGAATCCAATCAGCCCCAGCATTTT | CASSGTESNQPQHF
TRBD1 | TRBJ1-6 | . | TRBV6-5 | TGTGCCAGCAGTTACTCCCGGACAGGGGGTAATTCACCCCTCCACTTT | CASSYSRTGGNSPLHF
. | TRBJ2-1 | . | TRBV4-3 | TGCGCCAGCAGCCAGGCACTGCGGGCTGAGCAGTTCTTC | CASSQALRAEQFF
. | TRBJ1-4 | once | TRBV5-1 | TGCGCCAGCAGCTTGTCAACCGGCCCGGGGGAAAAACTGTTTTTT | CASSLSTGPGEKLFF